The clone carrying this TCR beta chain was seen a handful of times. Its antigen is not identified. TCRdb recomputed calls from the reads with MiXCR, one row per CDR3 protein. This table holds 71,000 or so distinct CDR3 sequences, 20% to 25% found once. The V gene lost 2 bases and the J gene lost 4 bases, with 6 bases spanning the gap. The V gene's germline CDR1 is MNHEY and CDR2 SVGEGT. The CDR3 runs to 12 residues. This record comes from a study of T cell repertoires in cytomegalovirus infection. This TCR came from a human donor in good health (CMV status not recorded). Some clones in this sample may be carry-over from other donors' samples. The sequencing used CD8+ T cells from cultured PBMCs, collected from culture after CMV antigen stimulation. The V and J genes are TRBV6-2 or TRBV6-3 and TRBJ2-7; no reliable D call. The CDR3 sequence is CASSYEEYEQYF. In nucleotides, the CDR3 is TGTGCCAGCAGTTACGAGGAGTACGAGCAGTACTTC.